This paragraph reports one T cell receptor beta chain. Its specificity is unknown. These data come from a study of T cell clones after liver transplantation. Study overall: TCRbeta sequencing after a pre-transplant mixed lymphocyte reaction identified graft-donor-reactive clones, later tracked in post-transplant blood. At least one year of complete immunosuppression withdrawal without enzymes over twice normal defined tolerance.

With 2 bases removed from V and 5 bases from J, the gap between germline ends came to 14 bases. The CDR3 contains 15 residues. The germline gives CDR1 MNHEY, CDR2 SVGAGI. The method was immunoSEQ multiplex PCR; TCRdb's version includes in-frame clones alone and lacks a portion of them. The data contain fewer than 65,000 clones, 60% to 75% of them seen just once; the ten biggest clones take up around 9.1%. Regarding the study as a whole: A significant post-transplant drop in circulating graft-donor-reactive CD4 TCRbeta sequences occurred in most of the 8 subjects.

This TCR was recovered from a human patient who received a liver transplant. Part of the T cell pool may stem from the graft donor. Material: CD4+ T cells from blood, obtained at the 22-month timepoint. The rearrangement links TRBV6-5 to TRBJ2-3; the D gene is possibly TRBD1 (6 bases). The CDR3 reads CASSYRGKGGDTQYF. The CDR3 DNA follows: TGTGCCAGCAGTTACAGGGGCAAAGGGGGAGATACGCAGTATTTT.